This T cell receptor (beta chain) was recorded in a study of early T cells in non-severe SARS-CoV-2 infection. Looking at the study overall: Sequencing targeted bulk RNA from unsorted whole blood, leaving chains unpaired.

This clonotype was detected a few times. Its specificity is not known. Unique molecular identifiers were affixed to single, distinct cDNA molecules. TCRdb re-called the 5' RACE reads with MiXCR, one entry per CDR3 protein. The sample carries 55,000 to 75,000 distinct CDR3 sequences, approximately 11% recorded once. Study-wide results and limits: Clonotype matching in VDJdb favored anti-spike CD8 responses and did not capture private and CD4 specificities.

This receptor was identified in an adult who was a healthcare worker with PCR-confirmed SARS-CoV-2 infection or an uninfected control (not recorded which). Sequencing input: whole blood.

DNA for the CDR3: TGTGCCAGTACCGAACAGGGGAGCTCTGGAAACACCATATATTTT. Translated, it gives CASTEQGSSGNTIYF. The chain couples TRBV19 to TRBJ1-3; 7 positions match TRBD1. Germline V gives CDR1 LNHDA, CDR2 SQIVND (reference sequence). The CDR3 is 15 amino acids. V shed 7 bases and J 0 bases; nucleotides not matched to a gene: 6.